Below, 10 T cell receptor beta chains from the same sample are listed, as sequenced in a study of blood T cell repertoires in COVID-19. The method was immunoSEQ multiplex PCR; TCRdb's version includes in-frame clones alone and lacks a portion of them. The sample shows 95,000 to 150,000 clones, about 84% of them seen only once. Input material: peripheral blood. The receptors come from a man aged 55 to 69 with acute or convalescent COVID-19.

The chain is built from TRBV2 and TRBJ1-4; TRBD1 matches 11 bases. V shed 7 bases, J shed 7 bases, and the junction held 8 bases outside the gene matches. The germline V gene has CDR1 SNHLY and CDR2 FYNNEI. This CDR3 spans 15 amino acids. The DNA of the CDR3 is TGTGCCAGCACTGGAATCGGGACAGGGGGTGAAAAACTGTTTTTT. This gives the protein CASTGIGTGGEKLFF.

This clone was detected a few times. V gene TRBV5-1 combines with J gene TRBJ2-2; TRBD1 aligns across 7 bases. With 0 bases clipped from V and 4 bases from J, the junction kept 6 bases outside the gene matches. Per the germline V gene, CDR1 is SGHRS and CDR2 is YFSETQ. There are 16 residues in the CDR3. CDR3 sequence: CASSLATKGATGELFF. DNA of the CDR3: TGCGCCAGCAGCTTGGCCACGAAGGGGGCCACCGGGGAGCTGTTTTTT.

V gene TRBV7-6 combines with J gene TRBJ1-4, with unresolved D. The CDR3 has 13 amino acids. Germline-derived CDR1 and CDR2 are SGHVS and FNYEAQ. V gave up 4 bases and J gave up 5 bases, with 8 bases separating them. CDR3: CASSSWANEKLFF. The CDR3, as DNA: TGTGCCAGCAGCTCCTGGGCCAATGAAAAACTGTTTTTT.

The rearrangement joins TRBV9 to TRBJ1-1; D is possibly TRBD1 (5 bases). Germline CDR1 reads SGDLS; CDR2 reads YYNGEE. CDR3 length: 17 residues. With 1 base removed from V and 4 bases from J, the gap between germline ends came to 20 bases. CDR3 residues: CASSVSITGGGGTEAFF. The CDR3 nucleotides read TGTGCCAGCAGCGTATCTATTACGGGGGGTGGTGGCACTGAAGCTTTCTTT.

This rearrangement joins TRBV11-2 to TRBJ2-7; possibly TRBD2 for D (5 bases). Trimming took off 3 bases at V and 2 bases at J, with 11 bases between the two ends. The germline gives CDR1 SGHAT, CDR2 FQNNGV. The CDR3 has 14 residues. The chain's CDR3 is CASSLSSGTYEQYF. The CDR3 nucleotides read TGTGCCAGCAGCTTGTCGTCCGGGACCTACGAGCAGTACTTC. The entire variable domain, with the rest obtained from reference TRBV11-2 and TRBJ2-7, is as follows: EAGVAQSPRYKIIEKRQSVAFWCNPISGHATLYWYQQILGQGPKLLIQFQNNGVVDDSQLPKDRFSAERLKGVDSTLKIQPAKLEDSAVYLCASSLSSGTYEQYFGPGTRLTVT.

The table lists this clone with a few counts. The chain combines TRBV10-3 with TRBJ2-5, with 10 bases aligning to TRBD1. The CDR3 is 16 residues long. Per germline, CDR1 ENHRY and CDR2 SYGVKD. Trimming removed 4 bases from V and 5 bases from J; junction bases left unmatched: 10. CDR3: CAISGDRGGGWETQYF. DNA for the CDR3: TGTGCCATCAGTGGGGACAGGGGCGGCGGGTGGGAGACCCAGTACTTC.

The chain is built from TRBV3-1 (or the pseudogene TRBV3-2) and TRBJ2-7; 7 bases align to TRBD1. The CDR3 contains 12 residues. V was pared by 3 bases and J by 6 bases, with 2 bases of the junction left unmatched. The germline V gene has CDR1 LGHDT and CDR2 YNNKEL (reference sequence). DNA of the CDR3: TGTGCCAGCAGCCAGACAGGGCGCGAGCAGTACTTC. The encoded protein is CASSQTGREQYF.

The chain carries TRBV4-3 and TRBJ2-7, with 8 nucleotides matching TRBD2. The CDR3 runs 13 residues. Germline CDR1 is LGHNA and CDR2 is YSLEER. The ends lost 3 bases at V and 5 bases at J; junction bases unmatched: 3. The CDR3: CASSQGLVHEQYF. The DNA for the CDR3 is TGCGCCAGCAGCCAGGGACTAGTCCACGAGCAGTACTTC.

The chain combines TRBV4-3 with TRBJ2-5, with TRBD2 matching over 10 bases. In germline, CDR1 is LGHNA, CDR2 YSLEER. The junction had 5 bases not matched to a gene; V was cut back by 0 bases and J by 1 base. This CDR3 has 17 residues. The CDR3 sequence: CASSQEGLAGVQETQYF. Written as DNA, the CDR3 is TGCGCCAGCAGCCAAGAAGGGCTAGCGGGAGTCCAAGAGACCCAGTACTTC.

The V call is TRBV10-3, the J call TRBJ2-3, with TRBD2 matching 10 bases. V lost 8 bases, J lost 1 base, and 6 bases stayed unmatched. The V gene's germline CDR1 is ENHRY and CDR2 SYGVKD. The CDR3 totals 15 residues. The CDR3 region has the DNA TGTGCCATCGGAAGTCTAGCGGGAGGCACAGATACGCAGTATTTT. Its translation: CAIGSLAGGTDTQYF.